The 28 T cell receptor beta chains reported below all come from one sample, sequenced in a study of cytomegalovirus exposure and HLA in healthy donors. Vbeta (60) and Jbeta (13) primers were used in the PCR. Sequencing used immunoSEQ multiplex PCR; TCRdb keeps in-frame clones, though not all of them. Of about 140,000 clones listed, about 80% are singletons. Sequenced: PBMCs. These receptors came from a woman aged 40 to 50 in good health and CMV-seronegative.

This chain uses TRBV15 with TRBJ2-7; 7 bases match TRBD1. Germline CDR1 LNHNV, CDR2 YYDKDF (reference sequence). With V trimmed by 5 bases and J by 0 bases, 10 bases remained unmatched. This CDR3 region has 16 residues. The CDR3: CATSRSGQPLSYEQYF. CDR3 DNA: TGTGCCACCAGCCGCTCGGGACAGCCCCTCTCCTACGAGCAGTACTTC.

The V call is TRBV18, the J call TRBJ1-1; 10 bases fit TRBD1. J gave up 0 bases and V 0 bases, and 7 bases lay outside the gene matches. This CDR3 contains 18 residues. Germline V CDR1 and CDR2: KGHSH, LQKENI. The CDR3 nucleotides are TGTGCCAGCTCACCACCGGGACAGGGGTTCTTCATGAACACTGAAGCTTTCTTT. This encodes CASSPPGQGFFMNTEAFF.

A word on this clone: Other DNA sequences in this specimen translate into the identical CDR3. This rearrangement joins TRBV12-5 to TRBJ2-5; no reliable D call. CDR3 length: 15 amino acids. Germline CDR1 and CDR2: LGHNT and FRNRAP. The V and J ends lost 2 bases and 1 base respectively, with 11 bases between them. The CDR3 nucleotides are TGTGCTAGTGGTTTGCCTAGACTCACCCAAGAGACCCAGTACTTC. It translates to CASGLPRLTQETQYF. Full variable domain (rest looked up from reference TRBV12-5 and TRBJ2-5): DARVTQTPRHKVTEMGQEVTMRCQPILGHNTVFWYRQTMMQGLELLAYFRNRAPLDDSGMPKDRFSAEMPDATLATLKIQPSEPRDSAVYFCASGLPRLTQETQYFGPGTRLLVL.

In the case of this clone: At one end, the junction sequence differs from germline, possibly due to a read error. The chain has TRBV6-5 and TRBJ2-6, with D perhaps TRBD1 (6 bases). The CDR3 runs 14 residues. Germline loops: CDR1 MNHEY, CDR2 SVGAGI. CDR3 sequence reads: CASRQGSGANGLTF. CDR3 sequence (DNA): TGTGCCAGCAGACAGGGATCTGGGGCCAACGGCCTGACTTTC.

The chain recombines TRBV29-1 with TRBJ1-5; D call uncertain. The V gene's germline CDR1 is SQVTM and CDR2 ANQGSEA. V dropped 4 bases and J dropped 7 bases, with 11 bases sitting between them. The CDR3 has 12 amino acids. CDR3 DNA: TGCAGCGTTGGGGCAGGCCGACAGCCCCAGCATTTT. It specifies CSVGAGRQPQHF.

The chain carries TRBV7-3 and TRBJ2-1, with D unresolved. This CDR3 is built from 12 residues. V lost 4 bases and J lost 6, with 7 bases in between. The V gene's germline CDR1 is SGHTA and CDR2 FQGTGA. The CDR3 reads CASSSQFNEQFF. The CDR3 DNA sequence: TGTGCCAGCAGCTCCCAGTTCAATGAGCAGTTCTTC.

The sample holds one count of this clone. This CDR3 reads CATRQGSAGELFF. In DNA, the CDR3 is TGTGCCACCCGACAGGGATCTGCCGGGGAGCTGTTTTTT. This rearrangement joins TRBV6-4 to TRBJ2-2; 7 nucleotides agree with TRBD1. CDR3 length equals 13 residues. The junction had 8 bases not matched to a gene; V was cut back by 10 bases and J by 6 bases. The germline V gene encodes CDR1 MRHNA and CDR2 SNTAGT.

CDR3 nucleotides: TGTGCCAGCAGCGGCGGAGGGGCAAGGACTGAACCACCCCTCCACTTT. Translating gives CASSGGGARTEPPLHF. V usage is TRBV9 and J usage is TRBJ1-6; D is possibly TRBD1 (5 bases). In germline, CDR1 is SGDLS, CDR2 YYNGEE. The CDR3 sequence is 16 residues long. V dropped 3 bases and J dropped 11 bases, with 21 bases sitting between them.

The chain is built from TRBV6-5 and TRBJ1-4; D perhaps matches TRBD1 (6 bases). Germline loops: CDR1 MNHEY, CDR2 SVGAGI. V lost 2 bases and J 8 bases, leaving 12 bases between the germline ends. The length of the CDR3 is 14 residues. The CDR3 is CASSYNRVKEKLFF. Here the CDR3 DNA reads TGTGCCAGCAGTTACAACAGGGTGAAGGAAAAACTGTTTTTT.

The V gene is TRBV5-5, the J gene TRBJ2-2; 9 bases agree with TRBD2. CDR3 length: 14 amino acids. J gave up 7 bases and V 4 bases, and 5 bases lay outside the gene matches. CDR1 is SGHKS, CDR2 YYEKEE, per germline (reference sequence). As DNA, the CDR3 is TGTGCCAGCAGCACGGGACTAGCTGGCGGGGAGCTGTTTTTT. Its translation is CASSTGLAGGELFF.

This clone is a singleton in its sample. The rearrangement uses TRBV11-1 and TRBJ2-2; a weak D match, TRBD2 (6 bases). Trimming stripped 1 base from V and 4 bases from J, with 13 bases between. Germline CDR1 and CDR2: SGHAT and FQDESV (reference sequence). The CDR3 totals 16 residues. CDR3: CASSLVISGVTGELFF. DNA of the CDR3: TGTGCCAGCAGCTTAGTGATTTCGGGGGTCACCGGGGAGCTGTTTTTT. The variable domain in full, completed from reference TRBV11-1 and TRBJ2-2, reads EAEVAQSPRYKITEKSQAVAFWCDPISGHATLYWYRQILGQGPELLVQFQDESVVDDSQLPKDRFSAERLKGVDSTLKIQPAELGDSAMYLCASSLVISGVTGELFFGEGSRLTVL.

The V gene is TRBV6-5, the J gene TRBJ2-7, with D possibly matching TRBD2 (6 bases). The CDR3 length is 14 residues. Germline CDR1 MNHEY, CDR2 SVGAGI. V gave up 2 bases and J gave up 7 bases, with 15 bases separating them. CDR3 sequence (DNA): TGTGCCAGCAGTTACGGCGGTTCGGGAGAAGAGCAGTACTTC. This sequence encodes CASSYGGSGEEQYF.

The V call is TRBV6-6, the J call TRBJ2-6; D uncertain. Looked up from germline, CDR1 is MNHNY and CDR2 is SVGAGI (reference sequence). V was clipped by 6 bases and J by 0 bases, with 9 bases between them. This CDR3 region has 15 residues. The DNA of the CDR3 is TGTGCCAGCAGCCGCGATTTCTCTGGGGCCAACGTCCTGACTTTC. Its translation: CASSRDFSGANVLTF.

The rearrangement uses TRBV27 and TRBJ2-7; TRBD1 agrees at 7 bases. CDR1 is MNHEY and CDR2 is SMNVEV in the germline V gene (reference sequence). This CDR3 comprises 14 residues. Unmatched junction bases numbered 9, after V lost 5 bases and J lost 5 bases. CDR3: CASSPLQGVHEQYF. The CDR3 DNA sequence: TGTGCCAGCAGTCCGTTGCAGGGGGTCCACGAGCAGTACTTC.

A note on this clone: The junction shows a germline mismatch at one end, possibly a read error. DNA of the CDR3: TGTGCCAGCAGTGAAGCGGAGGGAACAGATACGCAGTATTTT. Translation gives CASSEAEGTDTQYF. The chain combines TRBV10-3 with TRBJ2-3, with D perhaps TRBD2 (6 bases). Germline lookup yields CDR1 ENHRY and CDR2 SYGVKD. The CDR3 contains 14 residues.

This clone occurred once. The chain joins TRBV9 to TRBJ2-2, with D possibly being TRBD2 (6 bases). The V and J ends lost 3 bases and 1 base respectively, with 7 bases between them. Germline V CDR1 and CDR2: SGDLS, YYNGEE. CDR3 length equals 14 residues. The CDR3 protein is CASSGRVNTGELFF. The CDR3 nucleotides are TGTGCCAGCAGCGGGAGGGTGAACACCGGGGAGCTGTTTTTT.

J is TRBJ2-1 and V is TRBV7-2, with D possibly TRBD2 on 6 matching bases. V lost 5 bases, J lost 4 bases, and 15 bases lay in between. Germline V gene sequence: CDR1 SGHTA, CDR2 FQGNSA. This CDR3 is 15 amino acids long. CDR3 loop: CASSRREDQYNEQFF. CDR3 coding DNA: TGTGCCAGCAGCCGTAGGGAGGACCAGTACAATGAGCAGTTCTTC. Full variable domain (remainder filled in from reference TRBV7-2 and TRBJ2-1): GAGVSQSPSNKVTEKGKDVELRCDPISGHTALYWYRQSLGQGLEFLIYFQGNSAPDKSGLPSDRFSAERTGGSVSTLTIQRTQQEDSAVYLCASSRREDQYNEQFFGPGTRLTVL.

CDR3 coding DNA: TGTGCCAGCAGCGCATCATTCAGGGGCAGCTCCTACAATGAGCAGTTCTTC. Encoded protein: CASSASFRGSSYNEQFF. The chain is built from TRBV9 and TRBJ2-1; D possibly corresponds to TRBD1 (6 bases). The CDR3 consists of 17 residues. CDR1 is SGDLS and CDR2 is YYNGEE in the germline V gene. The germline V and J ends were trimmed by 3 bases and 0 bases, with 16 bases remaining between them.

The chain recombines TRBV28 with TRBJ2-1; 12 nucleotides match TRBD2. Germline trimming cut 3 bases from V and 7 bases from J; bases unmatched to any gene: 10. The CDR3 sequence is 17 residues long. Germline V gene lookup returns CDR1 MDHEN and CDR2 SYDVKM. The CDR3 reads CASSFLGTSGWENEQFF. Written as DNA, the CDR3 is TGTGCCAGCAGTTTCCTCGGGACTAGCGGGTGGGAGAATGAGCAGTTCTTC.

The chain links TRBV5-6 to TRBJ2-3, with TRBD2 as a possible D gene (6 bases). V was pared by 3 bases and J by 0 bases, with 8 bases between. This CDR3 comprises 14 residues. Looked up from germline, CDR1 is SGHDT and CDR2 is YYEEEE. CDR3 DNA sequence: TGTGCCAGCAGCTCAGGACTAAGCACAGATACGCAGTATTTT. Protein sequence: CASSSGLSTDTQYF.

Comment on this clone: One junction end disagrees with the germline gene, perhaps due to a read error. The chain joins TRBV7-9 to TRBJ2-7; TRBD1 agrees at 9 bases. This CDR3 has 15 residues. Germline CDR1 and CDR2: SEHNR and FQNEAQ (reference sequence). The CDR3 DNA reads as TGTTCCAGCAGCCCCAGGAGGACAGGGGAGATCGAGCAGTACTTC. This sequence encodes CSSSPRRTGEIEQYF.

The genes are TRBV29-1 and TRBJ2-5; TRBD2 agrees at 11 bases. Unmatched junction bases numbered 2, after V lost 4 bases and J lost 7 bases. Germline-derived CDR1 and CDR2 are SQVTM and ANQGSEA. CDR3 length: 12 amino acids. The CDR3 DNA follows: TGCAGCGTTGGAACTAGCGGGGGGACCCAGTACTTC. Amino acids: CSVGTSGGTQYF.

This clone occurred a few times. J is TRBJ1-3 and V is TRBV7-9; D call uncertain. The CDR3 has 15 amino acids. Trimming stripped 1 base from V and 2 bases from J, with 9 bases between. Germline V gene data show CDR1 as SEHNR and CDR2 as FQNEAQ (reference sequence). DNA of the CDR3: TGTGCCAGCAGCTTAGAAAATACACCTGGAAACACCATATATTTT. This translates into CASSLENTPGNTIYF.

This chain joins TRBV19 and TRBJ2-1; a weak D match, TRBD2 (5 bases). The V end lost 6 bases, the J end lost 4 bases, and 16 bases lay between the germline ends. The CDR3 loop spans 15 amino acids. From germline, CDR1 is LNHDA and CDR2 SQIVND (reference sequence). CDR3 residues: CASRTPSGPYNEQFF. The CDR3, as DNA: TGTGCCAGTAGGACTCCGAGCGGTCCTTACAATGAGCAGTTCTTC.

The chain is built from TRBV2 and TRBJ2-7, with TRBD1 matching over 9 bases. The CDR3 is made up of 13 amino acids. With 6 bases clipped from V and 7 bases from J, the junction kept 7 bases outside the gene matches. Per germline, CDR1 SNHLY and CDR2 FYNNEI. The CDR3 DNA reads TGTGCCAGCAGAGACAGGGGGATCTGGGAGCAGTACTTC. Protein sequence: CASRDRGIWEQYF.

The chain couples TRBV19 to TRBJ1-5; D might be TRBD1 (6 bases). V dropped 5 bases and J dropped 6 bases, with 14 bases sitting between them. This CDR3 spans 14 amino acids. Germline V gene sequence: CDR1 LNHDA, CDR2 SQIVND (reference sequence). The CDR3 region has the DNA TGTGCCAGTAGTTCGGTGGGGGCGGGTCAGCCCCAGCATTTT. This sequence encodes CASSSVGAGQPQHF.

The chain is built from TRBV7-2 and TRBJ2-7, with D tentatively TRBD2 (6 bases). The V end was cut by 1 base, the J end by 3 bases, with 13 bases between. CDR3 length equals 15 residues. Germline CDR1 SGHTA, CDR2 FQGNSA. CDR3 sequence (DNA): TGTGCCAGCAGCTTAGTGGGGGGTGGCAGCTACGAGCAGTACTTC. It is translated as CASSLVGGGSYEQYF.

The V and J genes are TRBV11-3 and TRBJ2-3; 11 bases map to TRBD2. The germline V gene has CDR1 SGHNT and CDR2 YENEEA. This CDR3 region has 17 residues. Germline trimming cut 3 bases from V and 2 bases from J; bases unmatched to any gene: 7. CDR3 loop: CASSFSLAGGPTDTQYF. The CDR3 DNA sequence: TGTGCCAGCAGCTTTTCCCTAGCGGGGGGACCCACAGATACGCAGTATTTT.